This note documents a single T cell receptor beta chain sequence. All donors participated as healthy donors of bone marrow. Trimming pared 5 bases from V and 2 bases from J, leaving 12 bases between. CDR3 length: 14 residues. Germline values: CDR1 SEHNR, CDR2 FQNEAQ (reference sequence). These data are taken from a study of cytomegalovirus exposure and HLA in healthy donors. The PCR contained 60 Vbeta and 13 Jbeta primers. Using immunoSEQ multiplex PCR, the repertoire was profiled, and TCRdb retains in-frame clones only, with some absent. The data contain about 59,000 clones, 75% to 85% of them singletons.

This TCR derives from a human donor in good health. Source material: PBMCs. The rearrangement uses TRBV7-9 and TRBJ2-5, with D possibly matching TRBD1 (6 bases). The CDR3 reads CASSEGVGQETQYF. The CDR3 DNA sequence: TGTGCCAGCAGCGAGGGGGTAGGGCAAGAGACCCAGTACTTC. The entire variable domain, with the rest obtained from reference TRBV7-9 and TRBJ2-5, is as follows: DTGVSQNPRHKITKRGQNVTFRCDPISEHNRLYWYRQTLGQGPEFLTYFQNEAQLEKSRLLSDRFSAERPKGSFSTLEIQRTEQGDSAMYLCASSEGVGQETQYFGPGTRLLVL.